Given below is one T cell receptor (beta chain) in context. Profiling relied on immunoSEQ multiplex PCR, and the TCRdb table lists in-frame clones only, not all of them. The table shows tens of thousands of clones, with roughly four fifths occurring only once. The J segment lost 8 bases and the V segment lost 7 bases, leaving 8 bases of the junction unmatched. Germline CDR1 MNHEY, CDR2 SVGAGI. The CDR3 is 14 amino acids. The sample is drawn from a study of blood T cell repertoires in COVID-19. Background on the study: In each case, the material was cDNA or gDNA derived from T cells, B-cell-depleted T cells, or PBMCs.

Enrolment of Seattle patients took place during active infection, and they were followed longitudinally. The genes are TRBV6-5 and TRBJ2-6, with 7 bases lining up with TRBD1. The sequencing sample was made of peripheral blood. This sequence originates from an elderly man with COVID-19, enrolled during active disease. The CDR3 bases are TGTGCCAGCACACTGGGGACAGAGACCAACGTCCTGACTTTC. It encodes CASTLGTETNVLTF.